This T cell receptor (beta chain) came from a study of radiation and T cells in renal cell carcinoma. V was shortened by 5 bases and J by 3 bases, with 14 bases between the two germline ends. In germline, CDR1 is LNHDA, CDR2 SQIVND (reference sequence). The CDR3 contains 14 residues. About this clone: Its antigen is unidentified.

The method was immunoSEQ multiplex PCR; TCRdb's version includes in-frame clones alone and lacks a portion of them. The sample holds 100,000 to 150,000 clones; about four fifths are singletons and the top ten take approximately 3%. The study's findings and limits: Top tumor clonotypes rose in blood 2 weeks post-radiation, then contracted.

Stated time point: baseline pretreatment blood. Regarding treatment: 15 Gy SBRT to primary tumor, nephrectomy 4 weeks later. Serial blood draws occurred at baseline and 2 and 4 weeks post-SBRT. This chain joins TRBV19 and TRBJ2-7; D not certain. This TCR was sampled from a woman aged 60-75 years with renal cell carcinoma. The specimen was blood, collected from a patient whose treatment included radiotherapy and nephrectomy. This CDR3 reads CASSSRQRVYEQYF. CDR3 DNA sequence: TGTGCCAGTAGTTCCCGGCAGAGAGTCTACGAGCAGTACTTC.